This TCR beta chain appears in the sequencing data of a study of shared clonotypes between healthy human individuals (dated by TCRdb to between 2020 and 2021). Regarding the study in general: The cohort comprised a couple of women and a few men aged 18 to 49 years. Per donor, three plates each were used for CD4 naive and CD4 memory, two for CD8 naive, and one for CD8 memory. To estimate repertoire size and how much clonotype sharing occurs between individuals, the study deeply sequenced the blood TCR repertoires of several healthy adults. To increase sequencing depth and limit assay-specific biases, different laboratories used diverse techniques to prepare libraries and sequence TCR repertoires. Between about 0.9 and 9 billion PBMCs per donor were obtained by leukapheresis. Points the paper makes about the study in general: The small number of donors limited the genetic and exposure-history diversity represented. Estimated clonotype richness was generally larger for naive than for memory subsets. Incomplete sequencing was indicated by rarefaction of sorted-subset datasets, despite the large sequencing depth. When several donors were compared, the shared fraction of clonotypes was around 4.6% for naive CD4, 3.5% to 4% for naive CD8, about 2.5% for memory CD4, and 0.35% to 0.5% for memory CD8. Compared with non-shared clonotypes, the clonotypes found in all four sorted-subset donors had higher generation probabilities. Based on pairwise subsampling, the degree of clonotype sharing among donors was expected to be affected by sequencing depth. Sampling was restricted to blood, and TCR repertoires in tissue are likely to differ from TCR repertoires in blood.

This clone was recorded a few times. Its antigen has not been determined. Base qualities are not recorded, but no much larger clone differs from it by a single base. At the DNA level, this CDR3 is encoded by other sequences in the same sample as well. The donors were healthy, HIV-negative adults who had no recently reported acute infections or vaccinations. Every donor was a Caucasian adult residing in Nashville, Tennessee, USA. CD4+ T cells were enriched by magnetic negative selection; naive cells were then positively selected on CD45RA, and the negative fraction formed the memory subset. Blood was obtained by leukapheresis, after which PBMCs were separated by Ficoll-Histopaque density gradient centrifugation and cryopreserved in liquid nitrogen vapor phase. Purity and quantity of every magnetically sorted T cell population were checked by analytical flow cytometry. Each sorted fraction had its genomic DNA isolated and then quantified by UV absorbance on a Nanodrop 2000c.

The germline V gene sets CDR1 to SNHLY and CDR2 to FYNNEI. Including the terminal cysteine and phenylalanine, the CDR3 comprises 14 residues. Left in the record is the CDR3 DNA by itself, 42 bases read in frame from the first base. V has 6 bases trimmed and J has 2 bases trimmed; junction bases matching no gene number 4. TCR CDR3 regions were amplified from genomic DNA by multiplex PCR using the deep immunoSEQ assay. Extracted genomic DNA from each cell subset was distributed evenly across all wells of several immunoSEQ 96-well plates, and each plate was treated as a replicate. For sorted subsets, each replicate PCR was loaded with roughly 200 ng genomic DNA, equivalent to some 31,000 T cell genomes. The purified libraries were quantified using a Qubit 3.0 fluorometer, sized with a Bioanalyzer 2100, and then quantified again using the KAPA Library Quantification kit. Every immunoSEQ 96-well plate was sequenced on a separate single-read 150-cycle Illumina NextSeq 550 flow cell. Processing in the source paper ran as follows. Because only junctional sequences without quality scores were contained in the immunoSEQ output, filtering matching that applied to full-length reads could not be performed. Sequences were annotated with PyIR, a Python wrapper for IgBLAST v1.9, using IMGT germline references to assign V/J genes and CDR3. Reads with weak V/J assignments (E-value above 1e-6), missing CDR3, stop codons, out-of-frame junctions, or ambiguous translated residues were removed. V3J clonotypes were defined as sequences sharing the same inferred V gene, J gene, and CDR3 amino acid sequence. To compute the percentage overlap between repertoires, the number of shared unique clonotypes was divided by the size of the smaller repertoire. Repertoire richness was assessed with RTK rarefaction, the Chao1 estimator, and Recon v2.1 estimates of unobserved clonotypes. Generation probabilities for all TCRbeta clonotypes obtained by the gDNA method from a few donors were computed using OLGA. The clones in this table, taken by TCRdb from immuneACCESS, are in-frame only. Not every clone is retained; where verified, under half of the shortfall comes from an unresolved V gene, and the cause of the rest is unknown. The V and J calls and clone size are taken from that table; D and trimming were inferred from the DNA. Across this sample there are some 2.4 million clones, with 90% to 95% seen only once. The ten most abundant clones make up more than 0.35% of the sample.

The chain joins TRBV2 to TRBJ1-3, with 7 junctional bases fitting TRBD1. The sequenced sample was naive CD4+ T cells from PBMCs. The cell subset or site label on this specimen signifies: CD45RA+ positively selected. This sequence originates from a young man in good health. Some clones in this sample may be carry-over from other donors' samples. The CDR3 protein: CASSPDRAGNTIYF. The DNA sequence follows: TGTGCCAGCAGCCCCGACAGGGCTGGAAACACCATATATTTT.